This T cell receptor beta chain was sequenced for a study of shared clonotypes between healthy human individuals. Replicate PCRs for sorted subsets used approximately 190 ng DNA; this equaled 25,000 to 35,000 T cell genomes. The data were produced by immunoSEQ multiplex PCR, yet TCRdb's version contains in-frame clones alone and is incomplete. Of 2,500,000 or so clones in the sample, 80% to 95% are singletons; the top ten hold 0.3% to 0.45%. Germline V lookup: CDR1 SNHLY, CDR2 FYNNEI. The CDR3 contains 13 residues. V gave up 2 bases and J gave up 7 bases, with 9 bases separating them. This clonotype originated in a man aged 18 to 30 in good health. Some clones in this sample may be carry-over from other donors' samples. Sequenced sample: naive CD4+ T cells from PBMCs. Subset here: CD45RA+ positively selected. This chain links TRBV2 with TRBJ2-1; D is undetermined. As DNA, the CDR3 is TGTGCCAGCAGTGAACTGCGTAATAATGAGCAGTTCTTC. It translates to CASSELRNNEQFF.